What follows are 3 T cell receptor beta chains derived from one specimen sequenced in a study of molecular identifiers for immune sequencing clone quantification. In TCRdb, the PCR reads were re-called with MiXCR into one record per CDR3 protein. The repertoire consists of around 470,000 distinct CDR3 sequences, with 20% to 25% occurring once and the leading ten covering roughly 0.81%. The sequencing input was naive CD8+ T cells from blood, with Jurkat cell RNA spiked in. Subset denoted: FACS-sorted CD8+CD4-CCR7+CD45RA+ naive T cells. Receptors originate from a human donor in good health. Some libraries in this study had Jurkat cell RNA spiked in.

The genes are TRBV7-2 and TRBJ2-1; 12 bases fit TRBD2. CDR3 length equals 15 residues. V lost 5 bases and J lost 5; bases outside the gene matches: 4. Germline assignment: CDR1 SGHTA and CDR2 FQGNSA. In DNA, the CDR3 is TGTGCCAGCAGCCAATGGACTAGCGGGAACAATGAGCAGTTCTTC. This encodes CASSQWTSGNNEQFF. Looking up the rest from reference TRBV7-2 and TRBJ2-1 gives the full variable domain: GAGVSQSPSNKVTEKGKDVELRCDPISGHTALYWYRQSLGQGLEFLIYFQGNSAPDKSGLPSDRFSAERTGGSVSTLTIQRTQQEDSAVYLCASSQWTSGNNEQFFGPGTRLTVL.

This clonotype has ten or more counts. The chain is built from TRBV7-2 and TRBJ2-7, with TRBD2 identical over 9 bases. The CDR3 consists of 15 residues. The germline V gene has CDR1 SGHTA and CDR2 FQGNSA. J was trimmed by 4 bases and V by 1 base; bases with no gene match: 5. The CDR3 region has the DNA TGTGCCAGCAGCTTAGGGGCGGGAGGGGGGTACGAGCAGTACTTC. Translation gives CASSLGAGGGYEQYF.

This clonotype was seen more than once but under ten times. The rearrangement joins TRBV9 to TRBJ2-7; D uncertain. Trimming removed 0 bases at V and 0 bases at J, with 10 bases between. From germline, CDR1 is SGDLS and CDR2 YYNGEE. This CDR3 comprises 15 residues. CDR3 residues: CASSVGPSHSYEQYF. CDR3 nucleotide sequence: TGTGCCAGCAGCGTAGGACCTTCCCACTCCTACGAGCAGTACTTC.